This TCR beta chain was found in a study of cytomegalovirus exposure and HLA in healthy donors. Looking at the study overall: A data release that came early held approximately 85 million unique TCRs from HLA-typed donors. General observations from the study: Whilst most TCR sequences proved rare, a subset of public TCRs occurred across many donors.

The PCR used 60 Vbeta and 13 Jbeta primers. The table came from immunoSEQ multiplex PCR; TCRdb's copy has only in-frame clones and leaves some out. The sample lists around 100,000 clones; less than 85% were seen once. This clone was counted once. Antigen specificity is unknown. This CDR3 spans 14 amino acids. Germline V lookup: CDR1 SGHDT, CDR2 YYEEEE. V dropped 4 bases and J dropped 5; count of bases not matched to a gene: 7. Sample: PBMCs. This clonotype was obtained from a woman between 18 and 29 years old in good health and CMV-seropositive. This chain uses TRBV5-6 with TRBJ2-5, with 8 bases matching TRBD1. CDR3 loop: CASSTGTGWETQYF. The DNA for the CDR3 is TGTGCCAGCAGCACCGGGACAGGCTGGGAGACCCAGTACTTC.